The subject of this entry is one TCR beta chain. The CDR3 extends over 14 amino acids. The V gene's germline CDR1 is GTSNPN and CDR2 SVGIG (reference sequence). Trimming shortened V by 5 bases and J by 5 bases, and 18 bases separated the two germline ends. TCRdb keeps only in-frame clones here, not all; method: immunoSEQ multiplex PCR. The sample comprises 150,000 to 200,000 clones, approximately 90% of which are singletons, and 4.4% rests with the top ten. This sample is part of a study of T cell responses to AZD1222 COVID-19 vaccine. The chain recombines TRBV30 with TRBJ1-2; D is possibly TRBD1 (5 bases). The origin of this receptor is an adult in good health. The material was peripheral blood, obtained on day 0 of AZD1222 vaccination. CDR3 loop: CAWDLQGGVYGYTF. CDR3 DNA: TGTGCCTGGGATCTGCAGGGAGGAGTTTATGGCTACACCTTC.